A selection of T cell receptor beta chains follows, all from one sample in a study of CD8+ T cells in alopecia areata. Some clones are missing from TCRdb's copy, which holds only in-frame ones; the method was immunoSEQ multiplex PCR. Of 150,000 or so clones in the sample, roughly 52% were seen once. The sample in question was CD8+ T cells sorted from blood, obtained at week 4, from a patient treated with tofacitinib. These receptors came from a human donor with alopecia areata. CDR3s leave out the opening cysteine and the closing phenylalanine or tryptophan.

TRBJ2-7 | TRBV25-1 | ASSGHEVWGYEQY
TRBJ1-1 | TRBV13 | ASSAPNQVNTEAF
TRBJ2-7 | TRBV15 | ATSRDRGPSEQY
TRBJ1-1 | TRBV13 | ASSLLGALTEAF
TRBJ2-7 | TRBV5-4 | ASSSKGDGPYEQY
TRBJ1-1 | TRBV6-5 | ASSYSVTVNTEAF
TRBJ2-3 | TRBV13 | ASSLRMADTQY
TRBJ2-7 | TRBV7-9 | ASSPAYEQY
TRBJ2-7 | TRBV19 | ASSTPTGRPYEQY
TRBJ2-7 | TRBV27 | ASSFPAGEQY
TRBJ2-5 | TRBV9 | ASSTRTGEIETQY
TRBJ2-7 | TRBV29-1 | SVEGHGTASYEQY
TRBJ2-3 | TRBV30 | AWSVSAPWEDTQY
TRBJ2-7 | TRBV30 | AWSRREVGYEQY
. | TRBV29-1 | SVEDPGGASYEQY
TRBJ1-5 | TRBV30 | AWSVRNSNQPQH
TRBJ1-1 | TRBV11-2 | ASSLGTVEAF
TRBJ1-5 | TRBV2 | ASSPTGLNQPQH
TRBJ2-7 | TRBV5-6 | ASSLFAGGVSSYEQY
TRBJ1-5 | TRBV27 | ASSSFSDQPQH
TRBJ2-1 | TRBV4-2 | ASSPPLGNEQF
TRBJ1-2 | TRBV5-1 | ASSIGQGLSGYGYT
TRBJ2-7 | TRBV13 | ASSPPSGQGYEQY
TRBJ2-3 | TRBV5-6 | ASSLGVGPDTQY
TRBJ2-7 | TRBV25-1 | ASSVNRGSSEQY
TRBJ2-3 | TRBV7-8 | ASSSNSRQTTDTQY
TRBJ1-2 | TRBV29-1 | SAPTGDYGYT
TRBJ2-7 | TRBV5-1 | ASSFGRNYEQY
TRBJ1-2 | TRBV29-1 | SAPRVPHGYT
TRBJ1-4 | TRBV27 | ASSKQGAQEKLF
TRBJ1-1 | TRBV5-6 | ASSDRFDTEAF